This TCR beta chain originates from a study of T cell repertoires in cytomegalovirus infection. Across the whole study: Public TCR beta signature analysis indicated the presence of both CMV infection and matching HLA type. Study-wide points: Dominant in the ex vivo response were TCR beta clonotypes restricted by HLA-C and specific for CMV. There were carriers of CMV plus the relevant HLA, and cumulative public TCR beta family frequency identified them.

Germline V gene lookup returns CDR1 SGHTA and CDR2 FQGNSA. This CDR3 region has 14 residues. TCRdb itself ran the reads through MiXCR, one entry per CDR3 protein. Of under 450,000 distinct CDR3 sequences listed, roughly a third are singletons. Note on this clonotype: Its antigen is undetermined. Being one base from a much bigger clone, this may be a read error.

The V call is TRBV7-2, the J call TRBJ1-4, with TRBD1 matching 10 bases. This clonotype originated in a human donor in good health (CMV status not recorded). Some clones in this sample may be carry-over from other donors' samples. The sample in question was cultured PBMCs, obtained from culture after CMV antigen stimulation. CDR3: CASSPGTGVEELFF. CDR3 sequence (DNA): TGTGCCAGCAGCCCCGGGACAGGGGTTGAAGAACTGTTTTTT.